This TCR beta chain is drawn from a study of T cell responses to AZD1222 COVID-19 vaccine. The assay was immunoSEQ multiplex PCR, and TCRdb's table has in-frame clones only and misses some. The sample lists 85,000 or so clones, 85% to 90% occurring once. This specimen was peripheral blood, taken on day 0 of AZD1222 vaccination. The receptor comes from an adult in good health.

The DNA for the CDR3 is TGTGCCACCAGCAGAGTGGGGGTGGGCAATCAGCCCCAGCATTTT. It codes for CATSRVGVGNQPQHF. The J gene is TRBJ1-5, the V gene TRBV15; a weak D match, TRBD1 (5 bases). The CDR3 runs 15 residues. Germline CDR1 reads LNHNV; CDR2 reads YYDKDF (reference sequence). V was shortened by 1 base and J by 2 bases, with 9 bases between the two germline ends.